A single sample is the source of the 12 T cell receptor beta chains below, sequenced in a study of OX40 agonist ivuxolimab in advanced cancers. Data came from immunoSEQ multiplex PCR; TCRdb stores just in-frame clones and leaves some out. The data show fewer than 150 clones, 60% to 75% seen once. The sequences come from CD4+ or CD8+ T cells sorted from blood, collected in a trial of the OX40 agonist ivuxolimab. The source is an adult with an advanced solid tumor such as melanoma, head and neck, liver or kidney cancer.

CDR3 bases: TGTGCCAGCAGCTTAGCACCCGGATTGAACACTGAAGCTTTCTTT. Protein sequence: CASSLAPGLNTEAFF. The gene calls are TRBV7-6 and TRBJ1-1; D not certain. The CDR3 totals 15 residues. V lost 0 bases, J lost 0 bases, and 8 bases lay in between. Germline CDR1 is SGHVS and CDR2 is FNYEAQ.

This clone is labeled as hyperexpanded. V and J are TRBV6-8 and TRBJ2-2; no reliable D call. CDR3 size: 14 residues. Germline V gene data show CDR1 as MNHGY and CDR2 as SAAAGT. The germline V and J ends were trimmed by 2 bases and 6 bases, with 10 bases remaining between them. CDR3 in DNA: TGTGCCAGCAGTTACGGAAGCGTCGCCGGGGAGCTGTTTTTT. It specifies CASSYGSVAGELFF.

The rearrangement uses TRBV6-8 and TRBJ2-7; D may correspond to TRBD1 or TRBD2 (5 bases each). V was clipped by 7 bases and J by 7 bases, with 17 bases between them. The CDR3 has 13 amino acids. Germline CDR1 reads MNHGY; CDR2 reads SAAAGT. Written as DNA, the CDR3 is TGTGCCAGCAAGCAAGCAAGGGACGGGGAGCAGTACTTC. Residues: CASKQARDGEQYF.

A note on this clone: An end of the junction differs from the germline gene, which may be a read error. The gene calls are TRBV6-8 and TRBJ1-4; the D is unclear. Germline V CDR1 and CDR2: MNHGY, SAAAGT. This CDR3 contains 13 residues. The CDR3 nucleotides are TGTGCCATCAGTGGCGGGAGTAATGAAAAACTGTTTTTT. Translating gives CAISGGSNEKLFF.

The V and J genes are TRBV11-3 and TRBJ2-4, with TRBD2 matching 9 bases. The V gene end was trimmed by 5 bases and the J gene end by 8 bases; junction bases not matched to a gene: 13. CDR3 length: 16 residues. Germline assignment: CDR1 SGHNT and CDR2 YENEEA. The CDR3 reads CASSQVSLAGIYIQYF. CDR3 DNA: TGTGCCAGCAGCCAAGTTAGCCTAGCGGGAATTTACATTCAGTACTTC.

Judged by abundance, this clone is hyperexpanded. The chain recombines TRBV6-8 with TRBJ2-3; D call uncertain. V lost 10 bases and J 4 bases, leaving 15 bases between the germline ends. Germline V gene data show CDR1 as MNHGY and CDR2 as SAAAGT. This CDR3 comprises 13 residues. CDR3 DNA sequence: TGTGCCATCTGGATGCCTGAGGCAGATACGCAGTATTTT. Amino acid sequence: CAIWMPEADTQYF.

This rearrangement joins TRBV7-6 to TRBJ2-5; no firm D call. The CDR3 loop spans 15 amino acids. V lost 1 base and J 1 base, leaving 10 bases between the germline ends. Germline values: CDR1 SGHVS, CDR2 FNYEAQ. The CDR3 sequence is CASSLVIGVQETQYF. CDR3 coding DNA: TGTGCCAGCAGCTTAGTCATAGGCGTCCAAGAGACCCAGTACTTC.

This rearrangement joins TRBV28 to TRBJ2-1, with 8 bases that match TRBD2. With V trimmed by 5 bases and J by 7 bases, 7 bases remained unmatched. The CDR3 consists of 14 residues. Germline V lookup: CDR1 MDHEN, CDR2 SYDVKM. CDR3 amino acids: CASSTGTSRNEQFF. CDR3 bases: TGTGCCAGCAGTACGGGGACTAGTCGGAATGAGCAGTTCTTC.

The rearrangement uses TRBV28 and TRBJ1-2; D gene ambiguous. The CDR3 is 15 amino acids. CDR1 is MDHEN and CDR2 is SYDVKM in the germline V gene. Trimming took 2 bases from V and 3 from J, leaving 13 bases between them. The DNA of the CDR3 is TGTGCCAGCAGTTTAGGAGGGAGAGGGTACTATGGCTACACCTTC. Its translation is CASSLGGRGYYGYTF.

This sequence joins TRBV11-3 and TRBJ1-4, with D unresolved. Germline CDR1 reads SGHNT; CDR2 reads YENEEA. The CDR3 is made up of 16 amino acids. The V and J ends lost 4 bases and 7 bases respectively, with 19 bases between them. The CDR3 DNA is TGTGCCAGCAGCTCCCAGCCGCCGGGTGGACCTGAAAAACTGTTTTTT. Amino acids: CASSSQPPGGPEKLFF.

The chain links TRBV19 to TRBJ2-6; the D is unclear. The CDR3 runs 15 residues. Germline CDR1 and CDR2: LNHDA and SQIVND (reference sequence). Trimming shortened V by 6 bases and J by 2 bases, and 11 bases separated the two germline ends. The CDR3 loop reads CASRLILAGANVLTF. Here the CDR3 DNA reads TGTGCCAGTAGACTGATCCTCGCTGGGGCCAACGTCCTGACTTTC.

In its sample, this clone was seen once. This chain connects TRBV18 to TRBJ1-1; D may be TRBD1 (5 bases). The CDR3 contains 13 residues. V was pared by 6 bases and J by 9 bases, with 17 bases between. Germline lookup yields CDR1 KGHSH and CDR2 LQKENI. This chain's CDR3 is CASSPGTVEQAFF. CDR3 nucleotide sequence: TGTGCCAGCTCCCCCGGGACTGTAGAACAAGCTTTCTTT.